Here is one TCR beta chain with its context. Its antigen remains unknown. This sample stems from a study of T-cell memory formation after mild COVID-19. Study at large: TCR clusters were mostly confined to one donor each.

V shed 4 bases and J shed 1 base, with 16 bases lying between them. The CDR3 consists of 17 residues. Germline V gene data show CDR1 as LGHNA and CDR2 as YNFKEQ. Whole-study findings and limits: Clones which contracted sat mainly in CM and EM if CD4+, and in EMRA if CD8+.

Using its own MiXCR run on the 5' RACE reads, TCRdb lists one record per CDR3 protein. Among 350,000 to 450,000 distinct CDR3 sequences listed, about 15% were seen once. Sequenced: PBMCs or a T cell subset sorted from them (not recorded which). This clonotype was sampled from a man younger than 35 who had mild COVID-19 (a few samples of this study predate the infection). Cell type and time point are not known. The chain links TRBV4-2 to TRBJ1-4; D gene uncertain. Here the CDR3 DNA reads TGTGCCAGCAGCCTAGCCTATGAGGGAGGAACTAATGAAAAACTGTTTTTT. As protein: CASSLAYEGGTNEKLFF.